This is a list of T cell receptor beta chains from one sample in a study of lymphopenia after photon versus proton radiotherapy. Sequencing was performed with immunoSEQ multiplex PCR; in TCRdb, only in-frame clones are kept and a portion is missing. The sample shows 89,000 or so clones, around 88% of them seen only once. The input for sequencing was peripheral blood, taken from a patient treated with proton-based radiotherapy. Receptor source: a man in his fifties or sixties with pancreatic cancer. CDR3s include the opening cysteine and the closing phenylalanine or tryptophan.

CASRTPGRRGYTF TRBJ1-2 TRBV28 13
CASSLGQGAYEQYF TRBJ2-7 TRBV7-8 14
CASRSGAHGSPLHF TRBJ1-6 TRBV6-5 14
CASSLGVNTEAFF TRBJ1-1 TRBV28 13
CASRSGFSNEKLFF TRBJ1-4 TRBV7-9 14
CASSDSRTGTNSPLHF TRBJ1-6 TRBV6-4 16
CASNWGTYTEAFF TRBJ1-1 TRBV6-1 13
CAEGTLSYEQYF TRBJ2-7 TRBV2 12
CASSLASGTRYNEQFF TRBJ2-1 TRBV7-2 16
CASSQQLANSEQYF TRBJ2-7 TRBV9 14
CASSYSKGYTGNTIYF TRBJ1-3 TRBV6-5 16
CASTRGEETQYF TRBJ2-5 TRBV11-3 12
CASSSLWNTGVYEQYF TRBJ2-7 TRBV7-9 16
CSVDDRTGGTYEQYF TRBJ2-7 TRBV29-1 15
CASSLSQRDTMGDEQYF TRBJ2-7 TRBV28 17
CASSVALIAKNIQYF TRBJ2-4 TRBV7-8 15
CASSVAIGRGDTGELFF TRBJ2-2 TRBV9 17
CASSRTSGRPRTDTQYF TRBJ2-3 TRBV5-4 17
CASSQGQGAWNEQFF TRBJ2-1 TRBV11-2 15
CASRAVGNQPQHF TRBJ1-5 TRBV6-1 13